Listed here are 31 T cell receptor beta chains from one sample, sequenced in a study of T cell responses to AZD1222 COVID-19 vaccine. Method: immunoSEQ multiplex PCR; TCRdb's copy keeps in-frame clones and lacks some. The sample lists roughly 120,000 clones, 65% to 90% seen once, with about 7.4% in the top ten. The sample was peripheral blood, taken on day 0 of AZD1222 vaccination. These receptors originate from an adult in good health.

The chain employs TRBV3-1 (or the pseudogene TRBV3-2) and TRBJ2-7; D unresolved. CDR1 is LGHDT, CDR2 YNNKEL, per germline (reference sequence). Trimming took 2 bases from V and 2 from J, leaving 13 bases between them. CDR3 length: 15 residues. CDR3 region: CASSQMVSSPYEQYF. The DNA of the CDR3 is TGTGCCAGCAGCCAAATGGTGAGCTCTCCCTACGAGCAGTACTTC.

The chain employs TRBV18 and TRBJ2-2; 7 bases fit TRBD1. Per germline, CDR1 KGHSH and CDR2 LQKENI. The CDR3 sequence is 13 residues long. V was clipped by 3 bases and J by 7 bases; unmatched bases: 2. The chain's CDR3 is CASSPNRGGELFF. The CDR3 DNA follows: TGTGCCAGCTCACCTAACAGGGGCGGGGAGCTGTTTTTT.

The chain employs TRBV27 and TRBJ1-6, with D unresolved. This CDR3 contains 14 residues. Germline CDR1 is MNHEY and CDR2 is SMNVEV (reference sequence). Between the trimmed V and J ends, which lost 6 bases and 0 bases, there was a span of 6 bases. The CDR3 coding sequence is TGTGCCAGCAGCCCGAGCTCCTATAATTCACCCCTCCACTTT. Protein product: CASSPSSYNSPLHF.

This clone was detected a few times. V and J are TRBV6-2 or TRBV6-3 and TRBJ2-2; the D gene is possibly TRBD1 (6 bases). The CDR3 sequence is 16 residues long. Trimming left V 6 bases short and J 1 base short, with 15 bases between. The germline gives CDR1 MNHEY, CDR2 SVGEGT. CDR3 coding DNA: TGTGCCAGCAGCTTCGACAGGTCCCTGAACACCGGGGAGCTGTTTTTT. This sequence encodes CASSFDRSLNTGELFF.

The chain recombines TRBV28 with TRBJ2-1; unclear D gene. CDR3 length: 16 residues. The V end lost 3 bases, the J end lost 5 bases, and 17 bases lay between the germline ends. Germline V gene data show CDR1 as MDHEN and CDR2 as SYDVKM. CDR3 protein: CASSLLGGEMNNEQFF. CDR3 DNA: TGTGCCAGCAGTTTGTTAGGCGGAGAAATGAACAATGAGCAGTTCTTC. The full variable domain, its missing parts supplied by reference TRBV28 and TRBJ2-1, is DVKVTQSSRYLVKRTGEKVFLECVQDMDHENMFWYRQDPGLGLRLIYFSYDVKMKEKGDIPEGYSVSREKKERFSLILESASTNQTSMYLCASSLLGGEMNNEQFFGPGTRLTVL.

The count of this clone is one. V is TRBV19 and J is TRBJ1-3; 7 bases fit TRBD1. There are 15 residues in the CDR3. CDR1 is LNHDA and CDR2 is SQIVND in the germline V gene (reference sequence). V was pared by 6 bases and J by 1 base, with 6 bases of the junction left unmatched. The CDR3 region has the DNA TGTGCCAGTAGCCTGGGACAGCCTTCTGGAAACACCATATATTTT. It specifies CASSLGQPSGNTIYF.

This clone showed up just a few times. The rearrangement joins TRBV4-3 to TRBJ2-7; 10 bases agree with TRBD2. Trimming took 1 base from V and 0 from J; bases not matched to a gene: 9. CDR3 length: 18 residues. Germline V gene data show CDR1 as LGHNA and CDR2 as YSLEER. The CDR3 here is CASSQGTSGVTRSYEQYF. CDR3 nucleotides: TGCGCCAGCAGCCAAGGGACTAGCGGAGTTACTCGCTCCTACGAGCAGTACTTC.

This chain uses TRBV5-5 with TRBJ2-7; D is possibly TRBD1 (7 bases). Germline-derived CDR1 and CDR2 are SGHKS and YYEKEE (reference sequence). V dropped 0 bases and J dropped 2 bases, with 9 bases sitting between them. CDR3 length equals 14 residues. The CDR3 region is CASSLAGGTYEQYF. The DNA of the CDR3 is TGTGCCAGCAGCTTGGCAGGGGGGACCTACGAGCAGTACTTC.

The J gene is TRBJ2-5, the V gene TRBV9, with D perhaps matching TRBD1 (6 bases). Trimming pared 0 bases from V and 5 bases from J, leaving 17 bases between. CDR1 SGDLS and CDR2 YYNGEE come from the germline V gene. The CDR3 is made up of 16 amino acids. The CDR3 protein is CASSVGQTERGETQYF. The CDR3 region has the DNA TGTGCCAGCAGCGTAGGGCAGACGGAGAGGGGGGAGACCCAGTACTTC.

V is TRBV4-1 and J is TRBJ2-7; 7 bases fit TRBD1. Germline V lookup: CDR1 MGHRA, CDR2 YSYEKL. The ends lost 1 base at V and 0 bases at J; junction bases unmatched: 0. The length of the CDR3 is 14 residues. The CDR3 loop reads CASSQGDSSYEQYF. The CDR3 region has the DNA TGCGCCAGCAGCCAAGGGGACAGCTCCTACGAGCAGTACTTC.

The V gene is TRBV19, the J gene TRBJ2-6; D uncertain. V was clipped by 6 bases and J by 4 bases, with 10 bases between them. The CDR3 spans 14 residues. CDR1 LNHDA and CDR2 SQIVND come from the germline V gene (reference sequence). The CDR3 DNA reads as TGTGCCAGTAGCCCCTCTTTGGGGGCCAACGTCCTGACTTTC. Translated: CASSPSLGANVLTF.

V usage is TRBV28 and J usage is TRBJ1-6; D ambiguous. The V gene lost 5 bases and the J gene lost 0 bases, with 17 bases spanning the gap. The CDR3 is 18 residues long. Germline V lookup: CDR1 MDHEN, CDR2 SYDVKM. CDR3 DNA: TGTGCCAGCAGTGGGGAGCAGGTTGAAAGCTCCTATAATTCACCCCTCCACTTT. This sequence encodes CASSGEQVESSYNSPLHF.

This chain connects TRBV5-1 to TRBJ1-6, with D tentatively TRBD1 (6 bases). The germline gives CDR1 SGHRS, CDR2 YFSETQ. The CDR3 length is 16 residues. The V gene lost 4 bases and the J gene lost 8 bases, with 19 bases spanning the gap. The CDR3 DNA follows: TGCGCCAGCAGCCCAGGGGCTGTAGTCATCTATTCACCCCTCCACTTT. This encodes CASSPGAVVIYSPLHF. Full variable domain (outside the CDR3, taken from reference TRBV5-1 and TRBJ1-6): KAGVTQTPRYLIKTRGQQVTLSCSPISGHRSVSWYQQTPGQGLQFLFEYFSETQRNKGNFPGRFSGRQFSNSRSEMNVSTLELGDSALYLCASSPGAVVIYSPLHFGNGTRLTVT.

The CDR3 DNA reads TGTGCCTGGAGTACGTCAGGGAACACTGAAGCTTTCTTT. It codes for CAWSTSGNTEAFF. J is TRBJ1-1 and V is TRBV30; D remains ambiguous. In germline, CDR1 is GTSNPN, CDR2 SVGIG (reference sequence). The CDR3 consists of 13 residues. Trimming shortened V by 2 bases and J by 1 base, and 8 bases separated the two germline ends.

The chain joins TRBV7-8 to TRBJ1-5, with a possible D match to TRBD1 (5 bases). The CDR3 is made up of 16 amino acids. V was shortened by 4 bases and J by 1 base, with 14 bases between the two germline ends. Germline lookup yields CDR1 SGHVS and CDR2 FQNEAQ. For the CDR3, the DNA is TGTGCCAGCAGCTCGTGGGGAGGGGAGAGCAATCAGCCCCAGCATTTT. It is translated as CASSSWGGESNQPQHF.

The chain couples TRBV5-8 to TRBJ2-7, with unresolved D. CDR1 is SGHTS and CDR2 is YDEGEE in the germline V gene. The CDR3 runs to 11 residues. Trimming pared 4 bases from V and 3 bases from J, leaving 5 bases between. CDR3: CASSRHYEQYF. Written as DNA, the CDR3 is TGTGCCAGCAGCAGACACTACGAGCAGTACTTC.

On this clone: This specimen includes other DNA sequences encoding the same CDR3. J is TRBJ2-7 and V is TRBV6-2 or TRBV6-3; 13 nucleotides match TRBD2. In germline, CDR1 is MNHEY, CDR2 SVGEGT. CDR3 length: 15 residues. Unmatched junction bases numbered 4, after V lost 6 bases and J lost 2 bases. CDR3 nucleotides: TGTGCCAGCAGCTCCGGACTAGCGGGAGCCTACGAGCAGTACTTC. It codes for CASSSGLAGAYEQYF.

The chain combines TRBV12-3 or TRBV12-4 with TRBJ1-3; a possible D gene is TRBD1 (6 bases). The CDR3 is made up of 13 amino acids. V lost 8 bases, J lost 0 bases, and 8 bases lay in between. CDR3 sequence: CASLGGSGNTIYF. DNA for the CDR3: TGTGCCAGCCTAGGGGGCTCTGGAAACACCATATATTTT.

The chain is built from TRBV19 and TRBJ2-1, with unresolved D. The V and J ends lost 6 bases and 0 bases respectively, with 12 bases between them. The CDR3 length is 15 residues. The germline CDR1 and CDR2 sequences are LNHDA and SQIVND (reference sequence). The CDR3 sequence is CASSRISSSYNEQFF. The CDR3 DNA is TGTGCCAGTAGCCGCATCTCTAGCTCCTACAATGAGCAGTTCTTC.

The rearrangement links TRBV6-1 to TRBJ2-7; possibly TRBD1 for D (6 bases). Germline loops: CDR1 MNHNS, CDR2 SASEGT. V lost 4 bases, J lost 3 bases, and 16 bases lay in between. This CDR3 spans 15 amino acids. The CDR3 loop reads CASSGPGGPIYEQYF. As DNA, the CDR3 is TGTGCCAGCAGTGGCCCTGGGGGCCCAATCTACGAGCAGTACTTC.

V gene TRBV5-4 combines with J gene TRBJ1-1; no clear D. This CDR3 comprises 12 residues. V gave up 0 bases and J gave up 8 bases, with 8 bases separating them. Germline lookup yields CDR1 SGHNT and CDR2 YYREEE (reference sequence). In nucleotides, the CDR3 is TGTGCCAGCAGCTTGGAAGGCTGGGAAGCTTTCTTT. Protein sequence: CASSLEGWEAFF. Together with reference TRBV5-4 and TRBJ1-1, the CDR3 gives the full variable domain: ETGVTQSPTHLIKTRGQQVTLRCSSQSGHNTVSWYQQALGQGPQFIFQYYREEENGRGNFPPRFSGLQFPNYSSELNVNALELDDSALYLCASSLEGWEAFFGQGTRLTVV.

The chain recombines TRBV28 with TRBJ2-3; D gene uncertain. CDR1 and CDR2 (germline): MDHEN, SYDVKM. The CDR3 has 13 residues. Trimming removed 5 bases from V and 10 bases from J, with 16 bases in between. The CDR3 sequence: CASSLRAQGAQYF. In DNA, the CDR3 is TGTGCCAGCAGTCTCCGGGCTCAAGGTGCGCAGTATTTT.

The rearrangement uses TRBV12-1 and TRBJ2-2. TRBV12-1 is a listed pseudogene. This CDR3 comprises 12 residues. CDR3 region: CASSTNTGELFF. CDR3 nucleotides: TGTGCCAGCAGCACCAACACCGGGGAGCTGTTTTTT.

This clone was observed a few times. J is TRBJ1-1 and V is TRBV27; no reliable D call. The CDR3 length is 14 residues. With 4 bases removed from V and 1 base from J, the gap between germline ends came to 10 bases. Germline CDR1 is MNHEY and CDR2 is SMNVEV (reference sequence). The CDR3 sequence: CASSSSSPNTEAFF. Here the CDR3 DNA reads TGTGCCAGCAGTTCATCAAGCCCGAACACTGAAGCTTTCTTT.

The V call is TRBV5-1, the J call TRBJ1-2; D remains ambiguous. Trimming shortened V by 4 bases and J by 2 bases, and 9 bases separated the two germline ends. The CDR3 is made up of 13 amino acids. CDR1 is SGHRS, CDR2 YFSETQ, per germline. CDR3 DNA sequence: TGCGCCAGCAGCGAGCCAGCCAACTATGGCTACACCTTC. This encodes CASSEPANYGYTF.

The genes are TRBV19 and TRBJ1-4, with a possible D match to TRBD1 (5 bases). Trimming shortened V by 4 bases and J by 4 bases, and 7 bases separated the two germline ends. The CDR3 extends over 13 amino acids. Per the germline V gene, CDR1 is LNHDA and CDR2 is SQIVND (reference sequence). The chain's CDR3 is CASSRGSNEKLFF. CDR3 DNA: TGTGCCAGTAGTAGGGGCAGTAATGAAAAACTGTTTTTT.

The J gene is TRBJ1-2, the V gene TRBV5-6; D call uncertain. Trimming took off 4 bases at V and 0 bases at J, with 13 bases between the two ends. Germline CDR1 and CDR2: SGHDT and YYEEEE. The CDR3 covers 15 residues. CDR3 loop: CASSPLKVSNYGYTF. CDR3 nucleotide sequence: TGTGCCAGCAGCCCATTGAAAGTGTCTAACTATGGCTACACCTTC.

V is TRBV27 and J is TRBJ2-1; D ambiguous. Germline V gives CDR1 MNHEY, CDR2 SMNVEV (reference sequence). The CDR3 runs 14 residues. V was pared by 2 bases and J by 5 bases, with 10 bases between. This chain's CDR3 is CASSLSNRDNEQFF. The CDR3 DNA follows: TGTGCCAGCAGTTTAAGCAACAGAGACAATGAGCAGTTCTTC.

This clone was observed a few times. The chain carries TRBV20-1 and TRBJ1-1; D gene ambiguous. The CDR3 runs 11 residues. Germline V gene lookup returns CDR1 DFQATT and CDR2 SNEGSKA (reference sequence). Trimming pared 5 bases from V and 7 bases from J, leaving 11 bases between. The CDR3 here is CSAGGQSEAFF. The CDR3 DNA reads as TGCAGTGCTGGAGGGCAGAGTGAAGCTTTCTTT.

The chain combines TRBV5-1 with TRBJ2-1, with 7 nucleotides matching TRBD2. The V gene end was trimmed by 0 bases and the J gene end by 6 bases; junction bases not matched to a gene: 0. The CDR3 runs 13 residues. Per the germline V gene, CDR1 is SGHRS and CDR2 is YFSETQ. This CDR3 reads CASSLGLANEQFF. The CDR3 bases are TGCGCCAGCAGCTTGGGACTAGCCAATGAGCAGTTCTTC.

The rearrangement uses TRBV6-5 and TRBJ2-3; D possibly corresponds to TRBD2 (6 bases). CDR3 length: 15 residues. V dropped 3 bases and J dropped 0 bases, with 10 bases sitting between them. Germline-derived CDR1 and CDR2 are MNHEY and SVGAGI. CDR3: CASSYGGTSTDTQYF. CDR3 in DNA: TGTGCCAGCAGTTATGGGGGGACTAGCACAGATACGCAGTATTTT.